These 6 T cell receptor beta chains originate from one sample sequenced in a study of identical twins. TCRdb fed the 5' RACE reads into MiXCR, producing one record per CDR3 protein. The sample consists of 640,000 or so distinct CDR3 sequences, around 6.1% of them appearing once. The sample comprised naive T cells sorted from blood. These receptors all come from a man between 18 and 35 years old in good health.

This clonotype was seen many times. V usage is TRBV20-1 and J usage is TRBJ2-1, with D perhaps TRBD1 (5 bases). V lost 2 bases to trimming and J lost 5 bases, with 16 bases between them. The V gene's germline CDR1 is DFQATT and CDR2 SNEGSKA (reference sequence). The CDR3 is made up of 15 amino acids. The CDR3 nucleotides are TGCAGTGCTAGAAAGGTTGGCAGGGTTAACAATGAGCAGTTCTTC. Translated, it gives CSARKVGRVNNEQFF.

This clonotype was seen many times. The chain employs TRBV7-9 and TRBJ2-5, with D unclear. There are 14 residues in the CDR3. In germline, CDR1 is SEHNR, CDR2 FQNEAQ (reference sequence). V shed 4 bases and J shed 0 bases, with 9 bases lying between them. In nucleotides, the CDR3 is TGTGCCAGCAGCTCACCGGGCTACCAAGAGACCCAGTACTTC. Protein sequence: CASSSPGYQETQYF.

The chain joins TRBV6-1 to TRBJ2-1, with 7 bases aligning to TRBD2. This CDR3 has 14 amino acids. From germline, CDR1 is MNHNS and CDR2 SASEGT. V was clipped by 10 bases and J by 12 bases; unmatched bases: 18. The CDR3 bases are TGTGCCACCCGGGAGGCATCCTCTCGCCAAGGGCAGTTCTTC. It yields the protein CATREASSRQGQFF.

This clonotype was picked up many times. V and J are TRBV6-1 and TRBJ1-2; unclear D gene. Trimming shortened V by 9 bases and J by 8 bases, and 28 bases separated the two germline ends. The CDR3 has 16 residues. Germline loops: CDR1 MNHNS, CDR2 SASEGT. CDR3 nucleotide sequence: TGTGCCAGTTACCCACGAGGGCGGGGAGATGGTGGAGGCTACACCTTC. Residues: CASYPRGRGDGGGYTF.

There are many counts of this clonotype. The chain recombines TRBV6-1 with TRBJ1-1; D unclear. Trimming took 7 bases from V and 1 from J, leaving 13 bases between them. This CDR3 comprises 14 residues. Germline V gene sequence: CDR1 MNHNS, CDR2 SASEGT. The CDR3 region has the DNA TGTGCCAGCACCCCACACGACAAGAACACTGAAGCTTTCTTT. This translates into CASTPHDKNTEAFF.

This clonotype appeared a few times. V usage is TRBV27 and J usage is TRBJ1-1; maybe TRBD1 (6 bases). The CDR3 runs 14 residues. CDR1 and CDR2 (germline): MNHEY, SMNVEV (reference sequence). V was trimmed by 3 bases and J by 0 bases, leaving 8 bases between them. The CDR3 region has the DNA TGTGCCAGCAGTTTTCAGGGGATGAACACTGAAGCTTTCTTT. Its translation: CASSFQGMNTEAFF.